A single sample is the source of the 28 T cell receptor beta chains below, sequenced in a study of blood T cell repertoires in COVID-19. Generated by immunoSEQ multiplex PCR, the TCRdb table keeps only in-frame clones and is missing some. The table has 300,000 or so clones, around 83% seen once. Sequenced material: peripheral blood. Receptors originate from a woman aged 50 to 60 with acute or convalescent COVID-19.

CDR3 loop: CASSIGTSGSGETQYF. CDR3 nucleotide sequence: TGTGCCAGTAGTATAGGGACTAGCGGGAGTGGAGAGACCCAGTACTTC. The chain joins TRBV19 to TRBJ2-5, with 13 positions matching TRBD2. Germline CDR1 LNHDA, CDR2 SQIVND (reference sequence). CDR3 length: 16 residues. V was pared by 1 base and J by 4 bases, with 3 bases of the junction left unmatched.

This clone was seen once. The V call is TRBV29-1, the J call TRBJ1-6, with D tentatively TRBD1 (5 bases). The CDR3 runs to 14 residues. Germline-derived CDR1 and CDR2 are SQVTM and ANQGSEA. Trimming shortened V by 6 bases and J by 5 bases, and 14 bases separated the two germline ends. The CDR3 DNA follows: TGCAGCGTAGCTACCGACAGAGATAATTCACCCCTCCACTTT. This codes for CSVATDRDNSPLHF.

This clone was seen more than once but under ten times. V and J are TRBV19 and TRBJ1-1, with D possibly TRBD1 on 6 matching bases. The CDR3 sequence is 16 residues long. V lost 6 bases and J lost 3, with 20 bases in between. Looked up from germline, CDR1 is LNHDA and CDR2 is SQIVND (reference sequence). The CDR3 sequence is CASSSSGGRSYTEAFF. Written as DNA, the CDR3 is TGTGCCAGTAGCAGTTCGGGGGGCCGGTCGTACACTGAAGCTTTCTTT.

This chain joins TRBV7-3 and TRBJ2-7; 7 nucleotides match TRBD1. Germline values: CDR1 SGHTA, CDR2 FQGTGA. The CDR3 is made up of 15 amino acids. V trimming: 5 bases; J trimming: 4 bases; junction bases outside the gene matches: 11. CDR3 in amino acids: CASSQFPGTAYEQYF. The CDR3 nucleotides are TGTGCCAGCAGCCAGTTCCCCGGGACAGCGTACGAGCAGTACTTC.

This clone was recorded only once. This chain links TRBV19 with TRBJ1-2; the D is unclear. V dropped 8 bases and J dropped 2 bases, with 12 bases sitting between them. This CDR3 has 13 residues. The germline V gene encodes CDR1 LNHDA and CDR2 SQIVND (reference sequence). The CDR3 is CASSKAANYGYTF. CDR3 DNA: TGTGCCAGTTCTAAAGCGGCCAACTATGGCTACACCTTC.

This clone came up a few times. The chain combines TRBV27 with TRBJ1-2, with 8 nucleotides matching TRBD1. There are 15 residues in the CDR3. Trimming cost V 6 bases and J 4 bases; bases outside gene matches: 10. Per the germline V gene, CDR1 is MNHEY and CDR2 is SMNVEV (reference sequence). The CDR3 region is CASRTGQGGSYGYTF. The CDR3 nucleotides are TGTGCCAGCAGAACCGGACAGGGTGGATCCTATGGCTACACCTTC.

CDR3 protein: CASSVSTGGGYGYTF. The CDR3 bases are TGTGCCAGCAGCGTGTCGACAGGGGGAGGCTATGGCTACACCTTC. The rearrangement links TRBV7-9 to TRBJ1-2, with TRBD1 identical over 9 bases. The junction had 8 bases not matched to a gene; V was cut back by 5 bases and J by 4 bases. CDR1 and CDR2 (germline): SEHNR, FQNEAQ (reference sequence). This CDR3 spans 15 amino acids. Complete variable domain (other parts from reference TRBV7-9 and TRBJ1-2): DTGVSQNPRHKITKRGQNVTFRCDPISEHNRLYWYRQTLGQGPEFLTYFQNEAQLEKSRLLSDRFSAERPKGSFSTLEIQRTEQGDSAMYLCASSVSTGGGYGYTFGSGTRLTVV.

V is TRBV5-6 and J is TRBJ2-1; 9 nucleotides agree with TRBD2. CDR3 size: 16 residues. J was trimmed by 1 base and V by 3 bases; bases with no gene match: 5. CDR1 SGHDT and CDR2 YYEEEE come from the germline V gene. The CDR3 DNA sequence: TGTGCCAGCAGCTCCTCTAGCGGGGTGTCCTACAATGAGCAGTTCTTC. This sequence encodes CASSSSSGVSYNEQFF.

This chain connects TRBV28 to TRBJ2-1; D unclear. Germline CDR1 reads MDHEN; CDR2 reads SYDVKM. This CDR3 is built from 13 residues. V was trimmed by 5 bases and J by 4 bases, leaving 9 bases between them. The CDR3 nucleotides read TGTGCCAGCAGTCCCCCCACTTACAATGAGCAGTTCTTC. Translating it yields CASSPPTYNEQFF.

The J gene is TRBJ2-5, the V gene TRBV7-9; D is possibly TRBD1 (6 bases). Germline V gene lookup returns CDR1 SEHNR and CDR2 FQNEAQ (reference sequence). The ends were cut back, 1 base at V and 3 bases at J, with 9 bases in the middle. This CDR3 has 14 residues. The CDR3 region has the DNA TGTGCCAGCAGCTTAGAGACAGGAGAAGAGACCCAGTACTTC. It codes for CASSLETGEETQYF.

This clone appeared once. The chain has TRBV27 and TRBJ2-3; TRBD2 is a possible D gene (6 bases). The CDR3 sequence is 13 residues long. Trimming cost V 10 bases and J 0 bases, with 11 bases left between them. Per the germline V gene, CDR1 is MNHEY and CDR2 is SMNVEV (reference sequence). Here the CDR3 reads CATSGDSTDTQYF. For the CDR3, the DNA is TGTGCCACCTCGGGGGACAGCACAGATACGCAGTATTTT.

This sequence joins TRBV29-1 and TRBJ2-1, with 8 bases matching TRBD1. This CDR3 is built from 13 residues. Germline CDR1 and CDR2: SQVTM and ANQGSEA. The V segment lost 6 bases and the J segment 3 bases; nucleotides outside the gene matches: 4. The CDR3 coding sequence is TGCAGCGTAACCGGGACAGGCTACAATGAGCAGTTCTTC. Translating it yields CSVTGTGYNEQFF.

The chain uses TRBV25-1 and TRBJ2-7, with 7 bases aligning to TRBD1. Trimming at V came to 8 bases and at J to 2 bases, leaving 9 bases not matched to a gene. The CDR3 is 14 amino acids. The V gene's germline CDR1 is MGHDK and CDR2 SYGVNS. The CDR3 protein is CASGVDRSTYEQYF. CDR3 sequence (DNA): TGTGCCAGCGGTGTGGACAGGTCAACCTACGAGCAGTACTTC.

This sequence joins TRBV30 and TRBJ1-2, with D uncertain. The V end lost 4 bases, the J end lost 0 bases, and 6 bases lay between the germline ends. This CDR3 is built from 12 residues. The V gene's germline CDR1 is GTSNPN and CDR2 SVGIG (reference sequence). The CDR3 sequence: CAWTPANYGYTF. The CDR3 DNA reads TGTGCCTGGACCCCGGCTAACTATGGCTACACCTTC. Filled out from reference TRBV30 and TRBJ1-2, the complete variable domain reads SQTIHQWPATLVQPVGSPLSLECTVEGTSNPNLYWYRQAAGRGLQLLFYSVGIGQISSEVPQNLSASRPQDRQFILSSKKLLLSDSGFYLCAWTPANYGYTFGSGTRLTVV.

This CDR3 is CASSPRRGGAENTEAFF. DNA of the CDR3: TGTGCCAGCTCACCCCGTCGGGGGGGCGCGGAGAACACTGAAGCTTTCTTT. The J gene is TRBJ1-1, the V gene TRBV18, with D tentatively TRBD1 (6 bases). Germline V CDR1 and CDR2: KGHSH, LQKENI. The CDR3 sequence is 17 residues long. The ends were cut back, 3 bases at V and 1 base at J, with 18 bases in the middle.

Only a few counts were recorded for this clone. The genes are TRBV6-8 and TRBJ1-3; maybe TRBD1 (6 bases). This CDR3 is 13 amino acids long. Trimming stripped 0 bases from V and 8 bases from J, with 8 bases between. Germline-derived CDR1 and CDR2 are MNHGY and SAAAGT. Written as DNA, the CDR3 is TGTGCCAGCAGTTACTCGGGGGCTCACACCATATATTTT. Translating it yields CASSYSGAHTIYF.

The rearrangement uses TRBV12-5 and TRBJ1-2; 9 bases match TRBD1. CDR3 length equals 17 residues. Per the germline V gene, CDR1 is LGHNT and CDR2 is FRNRAP. V gave up 5 bases and J gave up 1 base; unmatched junction bases: 11. CDR3 DNA sequence: TGTGCTAGTGGTCCCAGATGGACAGGGGCTAGTAACTATGGCTACACCTTC. It yields the protein CASGPRWTGASNYGYTF.

The V gene is TRBV7-2, the J gene TRBJ2-5; 11 nucleotides align to TRBD2. CDR3 size: 16 residues. The J segment lost 2 bases and the V segment lost 1 base, leaving 3 bases of the junction unmatched. Germline CDR1 reads SGHTA; CDR2 reads FQGNSA. The CDR3 sequence is CASSLGSGGGQETQYF. The CDR3 DNA follows: TGTGCCAGCAGCTTAGGTAGCGGGGGGGGACAAGAGACCCAGTACTTC.

CDR3 DNA: TGTGCCAGCAGCGTACAGGGGGCGGCTAATGAAAAACTGTTTTTT. Translating it yields CASSVQGAANEKLFF. V is TRBV9 and J is TRBJ1-4; 8 bases map to TRBD1. V dropped 1 base and J dropped 3; count of bases not matched to a gene: 2. The germline V gene has CDR1 SGDLS and CDR2 YYNGEE. The CDR3 has 15 amino acids.

Comments on this clone: The junction departs from germline at one end; a sequencing error may be responsible. The chain carries TRBV20-1 and TRBJ2-3, with 8 bases fitting TRBD2. The germline V gene encodes CDR1 DFQATT and CDR2 SNEGSKA (reference sequence). The CDR3 contains 10 residues. The CDR3 loop reads CSASRAGALF. The CDR3 region has the DNA TGCAGTGCTAGTAGAGCGGGAGCCCTTTTT.

The V and J genes are TRBV7-9 and TRBJ1-3; D perhaps matches TRBD1 (6 bases). Germline CDR1 is SEHNR and CDR2 is FQNEAQ (reference sequence). V was shortened by 4 bases and J by 2 bases, with 9 bases between the two germline ends. The CDR3 length is 14 residues. Here the CDR3 reads CASSWPGAGNTIYF. The CDR3 nucleotides read TGTGCCAGCAGCTGGCCAGGGGCTGGAAACACCATATATTTT.

This clone was seen only a few times. The rearrangement uses TRBV7-2 and TRBJ2-7; TRBD2 matches 9 bases. CDR3 length: 12 residues. V was clipped by 2 bases and J by 7 bases; unmatched bases: 0. From germline, CDR1 is SGHTA and CDR2 FQGNSA. The CDR3 coding sequence is TGTGCCAGCAGCTTACTAGCGGGAGAGCAGTACTTC. Translating gives CASSLLAGEQYF.

J is TRBJ1-5 and V is TRBV6-5; D is unclear. The CDR3 covers 15 residues. Trimming removed 2 bases at V and 0 bases at J, with 8 bases between. Per germline, CDR1 MNHEY and CDR2 SVGAGI. CDR3 protein: CASSYLRDSNQPQHF. The CDR3 nucleotides are TGTGCCAGCAGTTACCTCCGGGATAGCAATCAGCCCCAGCATTTT.

The V gene is TRBV30, the J gene TRBJ1-6; 10 nucleotides match TRBD1. CDR3 size: 15 residues. Germline V CDR1 and CDR2: GTSNPN, SVGIG (reference sequence). V shed 4 bases, J shed 7 bases, and the junction held 7 bases outside the gene matches. CDR3 sequence (DNA): TGTGCCTGGACCGACAGGGGGCAAGGAAATTCACCCCTCCACTTT. Its protein is CAWTDRGQGNSPLHF.

The chain joins TRBV18 to TRBJ1-2, with TRBD1 matching over 9 bases. The CDR3 has 15 residues. Per germline, CDR1 KGHSH and CDR2 LQKENI. V lost 2 bases to trimming and J lost 10 bases; unmatched junction nucleotides: 11. The CDR3 region is CASSPGEGTGKSYTF. In DNA, the CDR3 is TGTGCCAGCTCACCAGGGGAGGGGACAGGGAAATCCTACACCTTC.

V and J are TRBV21-1 and TRBJ1-1; the table names TRBD1, a call not compared with the DNA. TRBV21-1 is described as a pseudogene. The CDR3 is 16 amino acids. The CDR3 sequence: CASSKRTRQGNTEAFF. The CDR3 bases are TGTGCCAGCAGCAAAAGGACGAGACAGGGGAACACTGAAGCTTTCTTT.

On this clone: The identical CDR3 is also encoded by other nucleotide sequences in the sample. The chain recombines TRBV6-1 with TRBJ1-5; D possibly corresponds to TRBD1 (5 bases). CDR1 MNHNS and CDR2 SASEGT come from the germline V gene. CDR3 length: 13 residues. The V and J ends lost 3 bases and 3 bases respectively, with 6 bases between them. The CDR3 region has the DNA TGTGCCAGCAGTGAGGGGCTCAATCAGCCCCAGCATTTT. Translating it yields CASSEGLNQPQHF.

This clone has only a few counts. V usage is TRBV29-1 and J usage is TRBJ1-1, with a possible D match to TRBD1 (6 bases). The CDR3 loop spans 13 amino acids. Germline assignment: CDR1 SQVTM and CDR2 ANQGSEA. The V end lost 3 bases, the J end lost 3 bases, and 11 bases lay between the germline ends. The CDR3, as DNA: TGCAGCGTTGAGTGGGGGCGCGACACTGAAGCTTTCTTT. It yields the protein CSVEWGRDTEAFF.